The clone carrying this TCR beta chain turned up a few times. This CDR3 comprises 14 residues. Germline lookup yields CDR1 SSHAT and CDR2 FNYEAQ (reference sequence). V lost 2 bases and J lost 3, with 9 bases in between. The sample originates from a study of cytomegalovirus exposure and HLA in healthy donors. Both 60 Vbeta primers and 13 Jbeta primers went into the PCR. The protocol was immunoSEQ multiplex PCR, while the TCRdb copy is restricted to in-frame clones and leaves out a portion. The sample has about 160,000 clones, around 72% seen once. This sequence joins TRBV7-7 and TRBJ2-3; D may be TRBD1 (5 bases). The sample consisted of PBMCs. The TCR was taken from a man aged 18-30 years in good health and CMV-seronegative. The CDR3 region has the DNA TGTGCCAGCAGCTTATGGTCAGGGACAGATACGCAGTATTTT. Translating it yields CASSLWSGTDTQYF.